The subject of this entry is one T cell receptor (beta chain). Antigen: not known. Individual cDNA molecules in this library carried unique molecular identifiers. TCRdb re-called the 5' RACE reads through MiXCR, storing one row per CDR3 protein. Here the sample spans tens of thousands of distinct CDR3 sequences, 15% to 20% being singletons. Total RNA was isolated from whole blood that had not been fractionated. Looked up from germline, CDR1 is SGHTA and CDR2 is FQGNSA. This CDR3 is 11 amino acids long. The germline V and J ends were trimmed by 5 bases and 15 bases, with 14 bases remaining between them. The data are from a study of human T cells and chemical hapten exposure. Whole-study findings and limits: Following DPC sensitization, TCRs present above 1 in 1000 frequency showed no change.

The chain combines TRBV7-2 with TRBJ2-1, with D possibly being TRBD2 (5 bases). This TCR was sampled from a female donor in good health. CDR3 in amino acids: CASSRDYGMFF. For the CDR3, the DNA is TGTGCCAGCAGCCGTGACTACGGGATGTTCTTC.